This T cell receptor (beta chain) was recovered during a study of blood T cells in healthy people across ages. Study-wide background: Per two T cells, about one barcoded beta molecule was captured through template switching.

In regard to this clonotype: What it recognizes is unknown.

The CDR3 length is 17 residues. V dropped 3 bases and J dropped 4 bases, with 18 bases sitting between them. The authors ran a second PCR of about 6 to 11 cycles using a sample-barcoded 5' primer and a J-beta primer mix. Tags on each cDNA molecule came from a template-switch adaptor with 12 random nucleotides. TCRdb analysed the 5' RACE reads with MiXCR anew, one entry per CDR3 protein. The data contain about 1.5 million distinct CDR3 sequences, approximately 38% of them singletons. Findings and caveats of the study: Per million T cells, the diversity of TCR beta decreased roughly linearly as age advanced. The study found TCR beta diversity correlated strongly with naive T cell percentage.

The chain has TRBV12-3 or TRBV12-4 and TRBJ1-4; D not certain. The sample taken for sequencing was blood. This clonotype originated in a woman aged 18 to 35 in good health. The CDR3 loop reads CASSFNSQEWRNEKLFF. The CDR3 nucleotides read TGTGCCAGCAGTTTTAATAGCCAGGAATGGCGTAATGAAAAACTGTTTTTT.